This T cell receptor beta chain is from a study of human T cells and chemical hapten exposure (dated by TCRdb to about 2021). At the level of the whole study: For sensitization, 2% DPC in acetone was applied to a roughly 2 cm by roughly 2 cm area of upper inner arm skin. About 28 alopecia patients gave blood for TCR sequencing at one to four time points (pre-sensitization, 2, 6 and 24 weeks). Blood samples were taken from patients before sensitization (week 0) and then at 2, 6 and about 24 weeks after DPC sensitization. The study tracked peripheral blood TCR repertoire changes in vivo during primary and secondary sensitization to the hapten diphenylcyclopropenone (DPC) in alopecia patients. Throughout the study period of about 22 weeks, patients also received therapeutic DPC doses to the scalp every week. Libraries were combined into a pool for sequencing, and differences in TCR yield between samples came mainly from small differences in library volumes within the pool. The mostly female patient cohort included alopecia areata with under or over 50% scalp involvement, alopecia totalis and alopecia universalis. Patch testing was performed on the upper back with Finn chambers containing 0.01% DPC, and the patch tests were scored after 6 days according to International Contact Dermatitis Research Group standards.

Explained via the paper, the time point label denotes: pre-sensitization, week 0. According to the study, the label for this sample's treatment or condition signals: therapeutic diphenylcyclopropenone sensitization with weekly scalp DPC. At every patch-test visit, the blood draw took place before the patch test was put on. Patients were considered eligible if aged 18 to 70, diagnosed with alopecia and deemed suitable for DPC therapy, and patients were excluded if pregnant. Total RNA was extracted from unfractionated whole blood that had been collected in Tempus Blood RNA tubes. The study at large found these results: DPC sensitization did not change the number of TCRs with a frequency above 1 in 1000, and there was no evidence of changes in global repertoire structure. Because all patients had alopecia, a presumed autoimmune disease, the immune response of the patients might differ from that of healthy individuals. Repeated subsampling changed both the strength of the expansion versus patch-test correlation and the threshold at which the correlation became significant. The number of PT1 expanded TCRs positively correlated with patch test score, significant at thresholds 8, 16 and 32 but not 4. Expanded TCRs formed significantly more large CDR3 similarity clusters than pre-sensitization or healthy control sets, consistent with antigen-driven responses.

The protocol used for the library was RACE. The instrument was a NextSeq 500. During library preparation, unique molecular identifiers were attached to individual cDNA molecules so that TCRs could be counted in a quantitative, reproducible way. For every blood RNA sample, sequencing covered both the TCR alpha and TCR beta chains. The study's own analysis went as follows. A median of about 100,000 TCRs per sample was observed, with a range of roughly 23,224 to 700,000. The Decombinator software suite was used to annotate the V, J and CDR3 of the TCR reads. For the PS versus PT1 abundance plots, all samples were subsampled to the same number of TCRs (28,000). TCRs were defined as expanded if absent before sensitization and observed at least eight times at the 2-week time point. The public reads were reprocessed in TCRdb via fastp at Q25 and MiXCR, keeping in-frame beta chains. Merged by CDR3 protein, the rows form single entries marked with the most common genes and DNA. The V and J calls here are based on TCRdb, not the publication. This sample comprises 85,000 to 120,000 distinct CDR3 sequences, more than 10% of them detected only once. Around 1.5% of the sample rests with the top ten.

CDR1 and CDR2, per the germline V gene, are MNHGY and SAAAGT. The CDR3 contains 17 residues, cysteine and phenylalanine counted. Of the read, only the CDR3 DNA is kept; its 51 bases are in frame from base 1. V has 4 bases trimmed and J has 0 bases trimmed; junction bases matching no gene number 10. This clonotype was picked up a small number of times. Its binding antigen is unknown. No base qualities exist here, and no much larger clone lies one base off it. The chain uses TRBV6-8 and TRBJ2-7; TRBD1 matches 9 bases in the middle. The sequence was collected from a woman in her 50s with alopecia areata. Some clones in this sample may be carry-over from other donors' samples. Sequencing used whole blood, obtained in connection with sensitization to the hapten diphenylcyclopropenone (DPC). The DNA sequence follows: TGTGCCAGCAGTTCAGGGGCCCGGGACAGGGTCTCCTACGAGCAGTACTTC. It translates to CASSSGARDRVSYEQYF.